The 3 T cell receptor beta chains below all came from one sample that was sequenced in a study of T cell changes during pregnancy in multiple sclerosis (dated by TCRdb to about 2019). The protocol used for the library was the immunoSEQ multiplex PCR assay. In TCRdb, the immuneACCESS table is reduced to in-frame sequences with V and J assigned. These tables do not hold every clone; where another copy was compared, an unresolved V gene accounts for under half, and the others remain unexplained. In all, the sample holds tens of thousands of clones, and around 92% of those were seen once. The top ten clonotypes cover just under 0.2% of the sample. The input for sequencing was CD4+ T cells from peripheral blood mononuclear cells, taken in the second trimester of pregnancy. These receptors originate from a female donor with multiple sclerosis, enrolled in a pregnancy study.

This clone was observed a few times. The chain carries TRBV27 and TRBJ1-1; 10 nucleotides align to TRBD1. Germline lookup yields CDR1 MNHEY and CDR2 SMNVEV (reference sequence). CDR3 length equals 14 residues. With V trimmed by 3 bases and J by 5 bases, 3 bases remained unmatched. The CDR3 sequence: CASSLGQGRTEAFF. The CDR3 coding sequence is TGTGCCAGCAGTTTGGGACAGGGGAGGACTGAAGCTTTCTTT.

This clone has a single count. J is TRBJ1-2 and V is TRBV4-2, with a tentative D call TRBD1 (6 bases). This CDR3 comprises 15 residues. Trimming shortened V by 2 bases and J by 4 bases, and 14 bases separated the two germline ends. CDR1 and CDR2 from the germline V gene are LGHNA and YNFKEQ. The DNA of the CDR3 is TGTGCCAGCAGCCAAAGCAGGGGTGGGGCCTATGGCTACACCTTC. It yields the protein CASSQSRGGAYGYTF.

The rearrangement uses TRBV5-8 and TRBJ1-3; D gene uncertain. CDR3 length equals 16 residues. Germline lookup yields CDR1 SGHTS and CDR2 YDEGEE. The germline V and J ends were trimmed by 2 bases and 0 bases, with 12 bases remaining between them. Here the CDR3 DNA reads TGTGCCAGCAGCTTCGGTTGGCGGGGCTCTGGAAACACCATATATTTT. This gives the protein CASSFGWRGSGNTIYF.